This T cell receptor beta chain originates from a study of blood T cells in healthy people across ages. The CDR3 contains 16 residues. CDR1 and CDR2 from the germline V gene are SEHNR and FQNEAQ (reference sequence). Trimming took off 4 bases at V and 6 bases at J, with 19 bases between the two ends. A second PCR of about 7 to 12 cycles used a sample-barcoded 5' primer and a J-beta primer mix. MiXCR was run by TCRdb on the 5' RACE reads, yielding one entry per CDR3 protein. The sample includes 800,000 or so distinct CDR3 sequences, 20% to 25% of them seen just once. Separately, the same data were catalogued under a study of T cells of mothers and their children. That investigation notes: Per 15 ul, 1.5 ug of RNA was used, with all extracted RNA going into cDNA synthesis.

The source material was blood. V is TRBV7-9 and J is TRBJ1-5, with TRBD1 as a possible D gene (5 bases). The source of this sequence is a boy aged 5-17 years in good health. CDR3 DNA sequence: TGTGCCAGCAGCTCCGGGGCACAGGCAGGGCGTCAGCCCCAGCATTTT. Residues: CASSSGAQAGRQPQHF.